This TCR beta chain was retrieved from a study of vaccination and CD4 T cells after COVID-19. Study details: Mild disease affected under ten convalescent patients and severe disease one, all SARS-CoV-2 positive by nasal swab PCR. The study enrolled six male and four female convalescents, two of whom were Hispanic.

Turning to this clonotype: Its antigen is unknown.

Treatment denoted: roughly ten-day PBMC culture with coronavirus spike peptide pools or control peptides (ViraFEST assay). Sequencing of the DNA from cultured CD4+ T cells was carried out with the Oncomine TCR Beta short-read assay. Each CDR3 protein gets one entry after TCRdb re-called the PCR reads with MiXCR. The table includes 15,000 to 20,000 distinct CDR3 sequences, 50% detected once. V gave up 2 bases and J gave up 2 bases, with 6 bases separating them. The CDR3 totals 13 residues. The V gene's germline CDR1 is DFQATT and CDR2 SNEGSKA (reference sequence). Findings and limits, study-wide: SARS-CoV-2-reactive clonotype medians increased from about 20 to 38, not significantly.

This receptor was taken from a human donor who had recovered from COVID-19. The gene calls are TRBV20-1 and TRBJ2-2; D is undetermined. Sequenced input: CD4+ T cells from blood, cultured in vitro. The CDR3 loop is CSARTHNTGELFF. The DNA of the CDR3 is TGCAGTGCTAGAACCCATAACACCGGGGAGCTGTTTTTT.